This entry lists 18 T cell receptor beta chains sequenced from one sample in a study of cytomegalovirus exposure and HLA in healthy donors. Use of 60 Vbeta and 13 Jbeta primers characterized the PCR. Profiled with immunoSEQ multiplex PCR; TCRdb holds only in-frame clones, not every one. The table lists some 150,000 clones, around 87% of them singletons. Material: PBMCs. Receptors originate from a woman in her twenties or thirties in good health and CMV-seronegative.

V usage is TRBV19 and J usage is TRBJ2-2; tentative D call: TRBD1 (5 bases). V dropped 5 bases and J dropped 6 bases, with 7 bases sitting between them. The CDR3 is made up of 12 amino acids. Germline V CDR1 and CDR2: LNHDA, SQIVND (reference sequence). DNA of the CDR3: TGTGCCAGTAGTGCGACAGCCGGGGAGCTGTTTTTT. Translated: CASSATAGELFF.

V and J are TRBV2 and TRBJ2-3; 9 bases line up with TRBD1. CDR1 SNHLY and CDR2 FYNNEI come from the germline V gene. The CDR3 has 14 amino acids. The trim removed 6 bases at V and 5 bases at J, leaving 6 bases unmatched. CDR3 coding DNA: TGTGCCAGCAGCCGCGGGACAGGGTTAGATACGCAGTATTTT. Protein: CASSRGTGLDTQYF.

This rearrangement joins TRBV28 to TRBJ1-2; 9 bases match TRBD1. The CDR3 length is 15 residues. V was clipped by 4 bases and J by 3 bases; unmatched bases: 6. The germline V gene encodes CDR1 MDHEN and CDR2 SYDVKM. Here the CDR3 reads CASSSPQGAYYGYTF. The CDR3 DNA sequence: TGTGCCAGCAGTTCCCCACAGGGGGCTTACTATGGCTACACCTTC.

The genes are TRBV5-6 and TRBJ1-3, with D perhaps matching TRBD1 (5 bases). The germline V gene encodes CDR1 SGHDT and CDR2 YYEEEE. Between the trimmed V and J ends, which lost 0 bases and 0 bases, there was a span of 10 bases. This CDR3 is built from 16 residues. CDR3 sequence (DNA): TGTGCCAGCAGCTTGGGCGACAGAAGCTCTGGAAACACCATATATTTT. Protein: CASSLGDRSSGNTIYF. Looking up the rest from reference TRBV5-6 and TRBJ1-3 gives the full variable domain: DAGVTQSPTHLIKTRGQQVTLRCSPKSGHDTVSWYQQALGQGPQFIFQYYEEEERQRGNFPDRFSGHQFPNYSSELNVNALLLGDSALYLCASSLGDRSSGNTIYFGEGSWLTVV.

J is TRBJ2-7 and V is TRBV5-1; tentatively, D is TRBD2 (5 bases). This CDR3 is 14 amino acids long. The V and J ends lost 0 bases and 3 bases respectively, with 10 bases between them. Germline assignment: CDR1 SGHRS and CDR2 YFSETQ. The CDR3 DNA sequence: TGCGCCAGCAGCTTGGCGGCCGGAGGCTACGAGCAGTACTTC. Translated, it gives CASSLAAGGYEQYF.

The chain has TRBV30 and TRBJ1-5; 7 positions agree with TRBD1. Per germline, CDR1 GTSNPN and CDR2 SVGIG (reference sequence). The CDR3 is made up of 15 amino acids. The J segment lost 6 bases and the V segment lost 0 bases, leaving 8 bases of the junction unmatched. The CDR3, as DNA: TGTGCCTGGAGTGTCAAGGCAGGGGGAGGTCAGCCCCAGCATTTT. Encoded protein: CAWSVKAGGGQPQHF.

The rearrangement uses TRBV2 and TRBJ2-3, with 8 bases aligning to TRBD1. CDR3 length equals 14 residues. Germline V gene sequence: CDR1 SNHLY, CDR2 FYNNEI. V gave up 6 bases and J gave up 5 bases; unmatched junction bases: 7. The CDR3 spells CASSRDRTGDTQYF. The CDR3 DNA sequence: TGTGCCAGCAGCCGGGACAGGACGGGAGATACGCAGTATTTT.

The chain employs TRBV4-3 and TRBJ1-1; no definite D call. CDR1 is LGHNA and CDR2 is YSLEER in the germline V gene. Trimming cost V 1 base and J 1 base, with 10 bases left between them. The length of the CDR3 is 15 residues. CDR3 nucleotides: TGCGCCAGCAGCCAAGCGTGGGCAACGAACACTGAAGCTTTCTTT. Protein: CASSQAWATNTEAFF.

The V call is TRBV29-1, the J call TRBJ2-3, with 15 bases that match TRBD2. V was clipped by 7 bases and J by 9 bases; unmatched bases: 11. Germline V lookup: CDR1 SQVTM, CDR2 ANQGSEA. The CDR3 is 15 amino acids. The CDR3 DNA follows: TGCAGCGGGGACGACGGACTAGCGGGAGGGGGAACGCAGTATTTT. This codes for CSGDDGLAGGGTQYF.

In the case of this clone: A read error may account for a junction end that differs from germline. This sequence joins TRBV7-9 and TRBJ1-1, with D hard to call. The CDR3 length is 12 residues. CDR1 is SEHNR and CDR2 is FQNEAQ in the germline V gene (reference sequence). The CDR3 sequence: CSSRLRTAEAFF. CDR3 coding DNA: TGTTCCAGCAGATTAAGGACTGCTGAAGCTTTCTTT.

The rearrangement uses TRBV30 and TRBJ1-4, with 7 bases that match TRBD1. The CDR3 length is 15 residues. Germline lookup yields CDR1 GTSNPN and CDR2 SVGIG (reference sequence). V trimming: 5 bases; J trimming: 4 bases; junction bases outside the gene matches: 10. This CDR3 is CAWCGRGSFNEKLFF. DNA for the CDR3: TGTGCCTGGTGTGGCAGGGGGTCTTTTAATGAAAAACTGTTTTTT.

The chain has TRBV30 and TRBJ2-5, with TRBD1 matching 10 bases. The J call may be mistaken, given a closer DNA end match to TRBJ2-7. CDR1 is GTSNPN, CDR2 SVGIG, per germline (reference sequence). The CDR3 runs 14 residues. The CDR3 region is CAWSVGTGEDEQYF. DNA for the CDR3: TGTGCCTGGAGTGTCGGGACAGGGGAGGACGAGCAGTACTTC.

The V gene is TRBV5-1, the J gene TRBJ1-2; D gene uncertain. V lost 0 bases and J lost 4, with 7 bases in between. The CDR3 totals 13 residues. Germline V gives CDR1 SGHRS, CDR2 YFSETQ. The DNA for the CDR3 is TGCGCCAGCAGCTTGGGGGAGGGCTATGGCTACACCTTC. Its protein is CASSLGEGYGYTF.

The genes are TRBV5-4 and TRBJ2-1; D remains ambiguous. V gave up 3 bases and J gave up 0 bases, with 7 bases separating them. Germline V CDR1 and CDR2: SGHNT, YYREEE (reference sequence). CDR3 length: 14 amino acids. Here the CDR3 DNA reads TGTGCCAGCAGCTCCAGAGGCTCCTACAATGAGCAGTTCTTC. Protein sequence: CASSSRGSYNEQFF.

V usage is TRBV27 and J usage is TRBJ2-1; D is possibly TRBD2 (6 bases). The ends were cut back, 1 base at V and 12 bases at J, with 22 bases in the middle. The length of the CDR3 is 16 residues. In germline, CDR1 is MNHEY, CDR2 SMNVEV (reference sequence). This CDR3 is CASSLLVRGLSTLQFF. DNA for the CDR3: TGTGCCAGCAGTTTATTGGTGAGGGGACTTTCAACTTTGCAGTTCTTC.

The V call is TRBV28, the J call TRBJ2-2; D might be TRBD2 (6 bases). CDR3 size: 15 residues. The V gene lost 3 bases and the J gene lost 8 bases, with 16 bases spanning the gap. Germline lookup yields CDR1 MDHEN and CDR2 SYDVKM. CDR3 residues: CASSFRGGRRGELFF. CDR3 DNA: TGTGCCAGCAGTTTTAGAGGTGGGAGGCGAGGGGAGCTGTTTTTT.

This clone occurred once. The chain is built from TRBV5-1 and TRBJ2-7; 9 bases agree with TRBD1. The CDR3 is 14 amino acids. The J segment lost 6 bases and the V segment lost 4 bases, leaving 8 bases of the junction unmatched. Germline assignment: CDR1 SGHRS and CDR2 YFSETQ. The CDR3 nucleotides are TGCGCCAGCAGCCCGGACAGGGGAGGGATCGAGCAGTACTTC. Translation gives CASSPDRGGIEQYF. The full variable domain, its missing parts supplied by reference TRBV5-1 and TRBJ2-7, is KAGVTQTPRYLIKTRGQQVTLSCSPISGHRSVSWYQQTPGQGLQFLFEYFSETQRNKGNFPGRFSGRQFSNSRSEMNVSTLELGDSALYLCASSPDRGGIEQYFGPGTRLTVT.

The chain employs TRBV14 and TRBJ2-2, with 9 bases matching TRBD2. The V segment lost 8 bases and the J segment 6 bases; nucleotides outside the gene matches: 13. This CDR3 has 16 amino acids. Germline V gene data show CDR1 as SGHDN and CDR2 as FVKESK. CDR3 DNA: TGTGCCAGCCCCCCGGAAGGCGGCGGGAGGGCCGGGGAGCTGTTTTTT. This sequence encodes CASPPEGGGRAGELFF.